This T cell receptor (beta chain) was captured by sequencing in a study of molecular identifiers for immune sequencing clone quantification. This clonotype was counted many times. TCRdb re-derived calls from the PCR reads in MiXCR, one entry per CDR3 protein. The data hold around 460,000 distinct CDR3 sequences, with approximately 25% observed a single time. Naive CD8 T cells were sorted as CD8+CD4-CCR7+CD45RA+. This CDR3 is 15 amino acids long. V was trimmed by 1 base and J by 7 bases, leaving 16 bases between them. Germline lookup yields CDR1 MGHRA and CDR2 YSYEKL. The rearrangement uses TRBV4-1 and TRBJ1-1; weak D call: TRBD1 (6 bases). Input material: naive CD8+ T cells from blood, with Jurkat cell RNA spiked in. The subset here: FACS-sorted CD8+CD4-CCR7+CD45RA+ naive T cells. The sequence was collected from a human donor in good health. Some libraries in this study had Jurkat cell RNA spiked in. CDR3 residues: CASSQVPRGTGEAFF. The CDR3 bases are TGCGCCAGCAGCCAAGTCCCCAGGGGCACGGGTGAAGCTTTCTTT.